These 28 T cell receptor beta chains came from one sample sequenced in a study of siplizumab effects on memory and regulatory T cells. Assay: immunoSEQ multiplex PCR; the TCRdb copy retains only in-frame clones and omits some. The data contain over 85,000 clones, roughly 96% of them singletons. Sequencing was done on a sample of naive CD4+ T cells sorted from blood. Receptors were obtained from a human donor in good health.

CDR3 nucleotides: TGTGCCAGCAGCCCTAGGGCAGGGGTTGGGGACAATGAGCAGTTCTTC. Encoded protein: CASSPRAGVGDNEQFF. The chain recombines TRBV7-3 with TRBJ2-1, with D maybe TRBD1 (6 bases). The CDR3 sequence is 16 residues long. Germline loops: CDR1 SGHTA, CDR2 FQGTGA. Trimming shortened V by 5 bases and J by 5 bases, and 19 bases separated the two germline ends.

The chain recombines TRBV11-1 with TRBJ2-7; a possible D gene is TRBD1 (5 bases). Trimming removed 6 bases from V and 2 bases from J, with 11 bases in between. Germline V gives CDR1 SGHAT, CDR2 FQDESV (reference sequence). The CDR3 length is 13 residues. This CDR3 reads CASSSDSAYEQYF. For the CDR3, the DNA is TGTGCCAGCAGTTCCGACAGCGCCTACGAGCAGTACTTC.

The chain has TRBV7-2 and TRBJ2-1; unclear D gene. With 2 bases removed from V and 9 bases from J, the gap between germline ends came to 8 bases. Germline V gene sequence: CDR1 SGHTA, CDR2 FQGNSA. This CDR3 comprises 12 residues. The chain's CDR3 is CASSLLGPEQFF. The CDR3 DNA sequence: TGTGCCAGCAGCTTATTGGGTCCTGAGCAGTTCTTC.

The rearrangement links TRBV5-1 to TRBJ2-1; 13 bases match TRBD2. There are 15 residues in the CDR3. The J segment lost 13 bases and the V segment lost 2 bases, leaving 9 bases of the junction unmatched. Germline CDR1 and CDR2: SGHRS and YFSETQ. CDR3 residues: CASSLGLAGEARQFF. In DNA form, the CDR3 reads TGCGCCAGCAGCTTAGGACTAGCGGGGGAGGCAAGACAGTTCTTC.

The chain combines TRBV6-6 with TRBJ2-7; D might be TRBD1 (6 bases). The CDR3 consists of 14 residues. V lost 5 bases to trimming and J lost 3 bases, with 14 bases between them. Germline V gene data show CDR1 as MNHNY and CDR2 as SVGAGI (reference sequence). For the CDR3, the DNA is TGTGCCAGCAGTACTTCACAGGGAATCTACGAGCAGTACTTC. Protein: CASSTSQGIYEQYF.

The genes are TRBV4-1 and TRBJ1-5, with D uncertain. The germline V gene has CDR1 MGHRA and CDR2 YSYEKL. The V end lost 0 bases, the J end lost 6 bases, and 15 bases lay between the germline ends. The CDR3 consists of 16 residues. In DNA, the CDR3 is TGCGCCAGCAGCCAAGAATCCCCCGGACGATTTCAGCCCCAGCATTTT. Its protein product is CASSQESPGRFQPQHF.

This clone occurred once. This chain uses TRBV28 with TRBJ2-3, with 9 positions matching TRBD2. The CDR3 length is 14 residues. The germline V gene encodes CDR1 MDHEN and CDR2 SYDVKM. Trimming took 6 bases from V and 5 from J; bases not matched to a gene: 6. The CDR3 DNA reads TGTGCCAGCAGCCGAGCGGGGGGAAAAGATACGCAGTATTTT. This gives the protein CASSRAGGKDTQYF. Variable domain in full (rest from reference TRBV28 and TRBJ2-3): DVKVTQSSRYLVKRTGEKVFLECVQDMDHENMFWYRQDPGLGLRLIYFSYDVKMKEKGDIPEGYSVSREKKERFSLILESASTNQTSMYLCASSRAGGKDTQYFGPGTRLTVL.

This clone was counted once. The chain's CDR3 is CASSLGGNTEAFF. In DNA, the CDR3 is TGTGCCAGCAGCTTGGGGGGGAACACTGAAGCTTTCTTT. The chain recombines TRBV5-4 with TRBJ1-1; no clear D. The V end lost 0 bases, the J end lost 1 base, and 4 bases lay between the germline ends. Per germline, CDR1 SGHNT and CDR2 YYREEE (reference sequence). The CDR3 contains 13 residues.

The chain joins TRBV5-1 to TRBJ2-5; 7 bases line up with TRBD1. The CDR3 spans 18 residues. After removal of 3 bases from V and 5 bases from J, the junction contained 19 bases not matched to a gene. CDR1 is SGHRS and CDR2 is YFSETQ in the germline V gene. The CDR3 sequence is CASSSRAQGTAPGETQYF. CDR3 bases: TGCGCCAGCAGCTCCCGGGCCCAGGGGACAGCCCCTGGTGAGACCCAGTACTTC. Supplemented by reference TRBV5-1 and TRBJ2-5, the full variable domain reads KAGVTQTPRYLIKTRGQQVTLSCSPISGHRSVSWYQQTPGQGLQFLFEYFSETQRNKGNFPGRFSGRQFSNSRSEMNVSTLELGDSALYLCASSSRAQGTAPGETQYFGPGTRLLVL.

V gene TRBV6-6 combines with J gene TRBJ1-6; D is uncertain. The germline V gene encodes CDR1 MNHNY and CDR2 SVGAGI (reference sequence). Between the trimmed V and J ends, which lost 10 bases and 7 bases, there was a span of 20 bases. The CDR3 length is 15 residues. CDR3 region: CATLNTYSGNSPLHF. The DNA of the CDR3 is TGTGCCACCCTTAATACCTACTCGGGAAATTCACCCCTCCACTTT.

The gene calls are TRBV6-5 and TRBJ1-1, with D possibly matching TRBD1 (6 bases). Trimming took 5 bases from V and 0 from J, leaving 13 bases between them. The CDR3 runs to 15 residues. Germline lookup yields CDR1 MNHEY and CDR2 SVGAGI. CDR3 sequence (DNA): TGTGCCAGCAGTCTAAACAGGGCCATGAACACTGAAGCTTTCTTT. As protein: CASSLNRAMNTEAFF.

This chain links TRBV5-1 with TRBJ1-1, with D tentatively TRBD1 (5 bases). The CDR3 consists of 14 residues. Germline values: CDR1 SGHRS, CDR2 YFSETQ. Deletions cut 3 bases from V and 5 bases from J, with 14 bases between. The DNA of the CDR3 is TGCGCCAGCAGCTCCCTCGGGGGAAATACTGAAGCTTTCTTT. Its translation: CASSSLGGNTEAFF.

The rearrangement links TRBV2 to TRBJ2-3; the D call may be TRBD1 or TRBD2 (6 bases each). Trimming stripped 1 base from V and 2 bases from J, with 7 bases between. The CDR3 totals 14 residues. Germline CDR1 is SNHLY and CDR2 is FYNNEI. The CDR3 DNA is TGTGCCAGCAGTGAAGGGGGGGCCACAGATACGCAGTATTTT. It translates to CASSEGGATDTQYF.

The rearrangement links TRBV10-3 to TRBJ1-2, with D perhaps matching TRBD1 (5 bases). Germline V gene lookup returns CDR1 ENHRY and CDR2 SYGVKD. The V gene lost 4 bases and the J gene lost 13 bases, with 19 bases spanning the gap. The CDR3 contains 13 residues. The CDR3, as DNA: TGTGCCATCAGTGGGGGGACCGGCCCCAACGTCACCTTC. This translates into CAISGGTGPNVTF.

The chain carries TRBV23-1 and TRBJ2-3; perhaps TRBD1 as D (7 bases). TRBV23-1 is an ORF for which the function is uncertain. V lost 1 base and J 4 bases, leaving 18 bases between the germline ends. The CDR3 is 17 residues long. The CDR3 loop reads CASSQWGAGGTSDTQYF. The CDR3, as DNA: TGCGCCAGCAGTCAATGGGGGGCAGGGGGTACCTCAGATACGCAGTATTTT.

The chain couples TRBV10-3 to TRBJ2-5; D possibly matches TRBD1 or TRBD2 (5 bases each). This CDR3 spans 13 amino acids. Germline V lookup: CDR1 ENHRY, CDR2 SYGVKD. The V end lost 6 bases, the J end lost 1 base, and 9 bases lay between the germline ends. The CDR3 sequence is CAISRDGQETQYF. The CDR3 DNA follows: TGTGCCATCAGCCGGGACGGCCAAGAGACCCAGTACTTC.

Of note for this clone: A junction end diverges from the germline sequence, so it may reflect a read error. The chain combines TRBV4-1 with TRBJ2-3; 10 bases are a match to TRBD1. Looked up from germline, CDR1 is MGHRA and CDR2 is YSYEKL. The CDR3 totals 15 residues. CDR3 in amino acids: CASSQPEYRTGGVIF. CDR3 bases: TGCGCCAGCAGCCAACCCGAGTATAGGACAGGGGGAGTAATTTTT.

The genes are TRBV4-2 and TRBJ2-6; D gene uncertain. The germline gives CDR1 LGHNA, CDR2 YNFKEQ. This CDR3 is 16 amino acids long. The V end was cut by 2 bases, the J end by 4 bases, with 12 bases between. This CDR3 is CASSQPPPWGANVLTF. In DNA form, the CDR3 reads TGTGCCAGCAGCCAACCCCCGCCTTGGGGGGCCAACGTCCTGACTTTC.

V usage is TRBV18 and J usage is TRBJ2-1, with TRBD2 identical over 10 bases. Germline CDR1 KGHSH, CDR2 LQKENI. J gave up 4 bases and V 2 bases, and 2 bases lay outside the gene matches. The CDR3 spans 15 residues. CDR3 DNA: TGTGCCAGCTCACCAAGCGGGGGGGGTTACAATGAGCAGTTCTTC. Translating it yields CASSPSGGGYNEQFF.

This rearrangement joins TRBV5-6 to TRBJ2-7; 7 nucleotides align to TRBD1. The junction had 13 bases not matched to a gene; V was cut back by 4 bases and J by 3 bases. Germline V CDR1 and CDR2: SGHDT, YYEEEE. The CDR3 has 16 amino acids. CDR3 sequence (DNA): TGTGCCAGCAGCGATGCCAGACAGGGCCGAGACTACGAGCAGTACTTC. Its protein is CASSDARQGRDYEQYF.

The rearrangement joins TRBV5-1 to TRBJ2-7; D remains ambiguous. The CDR3 runs to 15 residues. V shed 0 bases and J shed 2 bases, with 12 bases lying between them. Looked up from germline, CDR1 is SGHRS and CDR2 is YFSETQ. The CDR3 loop is CASSLARGSTYEQYF. The CDR3 nucleotides read TGCGCCAGCAGCTTGGCCCGTGGAAGTACCTACGAGCAGTACTTC. The complete variable domain, with remaining parts taken from reference TRBV5-1 and TRBJ2-7, reads KAGVTQTPRYLIKTRGQQVTLSCSPISGHRSVSWYQQTPGQGLQFLFEYFSETQRNKGNFPGRFSGRQFSNSRSEMNVSTLELGDSALYLCASSLARGSTYEQYFGPGTRLTVT.

This chain connects TRBV7-9 to TRBJ1-1; tentatively, D is TRBD1 (5 bases). Trimming removed 5 bases from V and 2 bases from J, with 9 bases in between. The CDR3 sequence is 13 residues long. Germline-derived CDR1 and CDR2 are SEHNR and FQNEAQ (reference sequence). CDR3: CASSIQANTEAFF. The CDR3 DNA follows: TGTGCCAGCAGCATACAGGCTAACACTGAAGCTTTCTTT.

This clone occurred once. The CDR3 here is CASSLIQGETQYF. DNA of the CDR3: TGTGCCAGCAGCTTAATCCAGGGAGAGACCCAGTACTTC. The J gene is TRBJ2-5, the V gene TRBV7-9; TRBD1 might be the D (5 bases). The CDR3 is 13 residues long. V lost 2 bases, J lost 4 bases, and 8 bases lay in between. Germline V gives CDR1 SEHNR, CDR2 FQNEAQ (reference sequence).

The genes are TRBV6-4 and TRBJ1-2, with 9 bases fitting TRBD1. This CDR3 region has 14 residues. The V and J ends lost 3 bases and 8 bases, in that order; junction bases with no gene match: 7. In germline, CDR1 is MRHNA, CDR2 SNTAGT. CDR3 sequence (DNA): TGTGCCAGCAGTGAACAGGGGGCATTTGGGGGCTACACCTTC. The encoded protein is CASSEQGAFGGYTF.

This CDR3 is CASSPPPTGPKNIQYF. The CDR3 DNA is TGTGCCAGCTCACCACCCCCGACAGGACCGAAAAACATTCAGTACTTC. The V and J genes are TRBV18 and TRBJ2-4; a possible D gene is TRBD1 (6 bases). The ends were cut back, 0 bases at V and 4 bases at J, with 13 bases in the middle. Germline lookup yields CDR1 KGHSH and CDR2 LQKENI. There are 16 residues in the CDR3.

The V and J genes are TRBV19 and TRBJ2-4; D may be TRBD1 or TRBD2 (5 bases each). This CDR3 is 15 amino acids long. Trimming removed 6 bases at V and 1 base at J, with 13 bases between. Germline V gene lookup returns CDR1 LNHDA and CDR2 SQIVND (reference sequence). The CDR3 sequence is CASSPIEGAKNIQYF. For the CDR3, the DNA is TGTGCCAGTAGCCCGATAGAGGGGGCCAAAAACATTCAGTACTTC.

This sequence joins TRBV7-9 and TRBJ2-7; D may be TRBD1 (6 bases). V gave up 2 bases and J gave up 2 bases, with 22 bases separating them. Germline CDR1 and CDR2: SEHNR and FQNEAQ (reference sequence). The CDR3 is 18 amino acids. The CDR3 loop is CASSLSLFKQGSPYEQYF. Written as DNA, the CDR3 is TGTGCCAGCAGCTTATCCCTCTTTAAACAGGGCTCACCCTACGAGCAGTACTTC.

This clone was detected only once. The rearrangement uses TRBV27 and TRBJ2-2; 7 bases agree with TRBD1. The CDR3 has 15 residues. CDR1 MNHEY and CDR2 SMNVEV come from the germline V gene (reference sequence). The junction had 3 bases not matched to a gene; V was cut back by 4 bases and J by 1 base. This CDR3 is CASSSRDRNTGELFF. As DNA, the CDR3 is TGTGCCAGCAGTTCCCGGGACAGGAACACCGGGGAGCTGTTTTTT.